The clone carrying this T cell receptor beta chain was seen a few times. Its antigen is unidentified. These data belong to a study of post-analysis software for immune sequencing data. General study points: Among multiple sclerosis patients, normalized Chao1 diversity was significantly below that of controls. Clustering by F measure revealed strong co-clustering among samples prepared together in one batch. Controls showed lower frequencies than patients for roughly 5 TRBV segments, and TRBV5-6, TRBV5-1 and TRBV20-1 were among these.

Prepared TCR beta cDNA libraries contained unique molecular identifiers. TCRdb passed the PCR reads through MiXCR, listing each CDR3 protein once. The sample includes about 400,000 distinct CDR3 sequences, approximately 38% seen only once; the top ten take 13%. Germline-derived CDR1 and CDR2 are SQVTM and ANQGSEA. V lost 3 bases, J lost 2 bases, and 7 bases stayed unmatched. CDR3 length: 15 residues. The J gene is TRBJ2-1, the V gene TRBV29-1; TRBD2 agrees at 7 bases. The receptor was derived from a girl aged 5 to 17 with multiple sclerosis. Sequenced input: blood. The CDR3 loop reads CSVDLRGRTYNEQFF. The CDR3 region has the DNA TGCAGCGTTGACCTGCGGGGGAGGACCTACAATGAGCAGTTCTTC.